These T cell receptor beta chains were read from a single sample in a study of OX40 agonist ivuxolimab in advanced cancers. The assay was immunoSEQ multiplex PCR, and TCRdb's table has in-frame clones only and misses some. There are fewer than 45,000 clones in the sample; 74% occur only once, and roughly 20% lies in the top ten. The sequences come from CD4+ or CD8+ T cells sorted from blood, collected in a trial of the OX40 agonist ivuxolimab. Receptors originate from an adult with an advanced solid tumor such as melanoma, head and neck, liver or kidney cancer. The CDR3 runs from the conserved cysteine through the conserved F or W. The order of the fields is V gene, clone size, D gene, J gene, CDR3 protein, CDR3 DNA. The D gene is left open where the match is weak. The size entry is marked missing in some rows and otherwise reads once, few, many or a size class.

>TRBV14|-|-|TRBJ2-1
CASSQDPRGYNEQFF
TGTGCCAGCAGCCAAGACCCCAGGGGCTACAATGAGCAGTTCTTC
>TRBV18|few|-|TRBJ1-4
CASSPAVINEKLFF
TGTGCCAGCTCACCAGCAGTTATAAATGAAAAACTGTTTTTT
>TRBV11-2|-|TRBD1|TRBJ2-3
CASSFVWGQVPTDTQYF
TGTGCCAGCAGCTTCGTGTGGGGACAGGTCCCCACAGATACGCAGTATTTT
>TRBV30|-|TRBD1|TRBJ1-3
CAWSVRGPGNTIYF
TGTGCCTGGAGTGTTAGGGGGCCTGGAAACACCATATATTTT
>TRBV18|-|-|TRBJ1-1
CASSGDTNTEAFF
TGTGCCAGCTCGGGAGACACGAACACTGAAGCTTTCTTT
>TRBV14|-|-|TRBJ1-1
CASSQVGREAFF
TGTGCCAGCAGCCAAGTCGGCAGAGAAGCTTTCTTT
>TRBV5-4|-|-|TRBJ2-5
CASSLGVLKETQYF
TGTGCCAGCAGCTTGGGGGTACTAAAAGAGACCCAGTACTTC
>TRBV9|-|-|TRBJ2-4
CASSVGSGSLNIQYF
TGTGCCAGCAGCGTTGGTTCCGGGAGCCTAAACATTCAGTACTTC
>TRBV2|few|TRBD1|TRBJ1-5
CASTDGTGGRQPQHF
TGTGCCAGCACCGATGGGACAGGGGGGCGACAGCCCCAGCATTTT
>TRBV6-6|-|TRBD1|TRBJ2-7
CASIRQGNSYEQYF
TGTGCCAGCATCAGACAGGGAAACTCCTACGAGCAGTACTTC
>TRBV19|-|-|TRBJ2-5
CASSRKGGRETQYF
TGTGCCAGTAGTAGGAAGGGTGGGAGAGAGACCCAGTACTTC
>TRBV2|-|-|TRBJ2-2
CASSSAFTGELFF
TGTGCCAGCAGCTCTGCCTTTACCGGGGAGCTGTTTTTT
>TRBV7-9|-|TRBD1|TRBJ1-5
CASSLGPGQFNQPQHF
TGTGCCAGCAGCTTAGGCCCGGGACAGTTCAATCAGCCCCAGCATTTT
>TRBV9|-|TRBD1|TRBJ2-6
CASSSDRRPSGANVLTF
TGTGCCAGCAGCTCGGACAGGCGCCCCTCTGGGGCCAACGTCCTGACTTTC
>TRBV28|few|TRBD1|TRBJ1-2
CASTQGQPREGYTF
TGTGCCAGCACCCAGGGACAGCCCCGGGAGGGCTACACCTTC
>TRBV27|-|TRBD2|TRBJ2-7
CASSLGGGLIREQYF
TGTGCCAGCAGTTTAGGGGGGGGTCTCATTCGGGAGCAGTACTTC